The TCR beta chain described here comes from a study of blood T cells in healthy people across ages. Overall study findings and caveats: The study found more naive CD4+ cells and higher diversity in long-lived than aged donors.

V lost 5 bases and J 0 bases, leaving 7 bases between the germline ends. CDR3 length equals 12 residues. Germline lookup yields CDR1 DFQATT and CDR2 SNEGSKA (reference sequence). This clonotype has more than one count but fewer than ten. Antigen specificity is unknown. Using a J-beta primer mix together with a sample-barcoded 5' primer, a second PCR was run for about 6 to 12 cycles. Tags on each cDNA molecule came from a template-switch adaptor with 12 random nucleotides. TCRdb itself ran the 5' RACE reads through MiXCR, one entry per CDR3 protein. The table has 1.5 million or so distinct CDR3 sequences, approximately 42% seen once.

The rearrangement joins TRBV20-1 to TRBJ1-2, with D unclear. This TCR came from a young woman in good health. The sequenced sample consisted of blood. Written as DNA, the CDR3 is TGCAGTGCTCCTCTAGCTAACTATGGCTACACCTTC. This translates into CSAPLANYGYTF.